A single sample gave rise to the 27 T cell receptor beta chains below, sequenced in a study of T cells after yellow fever vaccination (dated by TCRdb to about 2019). Receptor libraries were prepared by 5' RACE. For sequencing, an Illumina HiSeq 2500 was employed. TCRdb reworked the public reads: Q25 trimming with fastp, MiXCR clone assembly, productive beta chains retained. Rows are combined by CDR3 protein, so each entry shows the most common genes and DNA. This sample comprises around 610,000 distinct CDR3 sequences, less than 15% of them detected only once. The leading ten clones occupy about 14% of the sample. In light of the paper, this sample's treatment or condition label describes: live attenuated yellow fever vaccine strain. The sample here was PBMCs, taken on the day of the yellow fever booster vaccination. The receptors shown here come from a man younger than 45 who received the YFV17D yellow fever vaccine.

The sample holds a few counts of this clonotype. One junction end does not reproduce the germline sequence, and a read error may be involved. The chain couples TRBV6-2 or TRBV6-3 to TRBJ2-1, with D perhaps assigned TRBD1 or TRBD2 (5 bases each). The CDR3 contains 12 residues. Per the germline V gene, CDR1 is MNHEY and CDR2 is SVGEGT. The CDR3 DNA follows: TGTGCCAGCAGTTACCGGGGACCGTTTAAAGGTTTC. This codes for CASSYRGPFKGF.

This chain connects TRBV5-1 to TRBJ1-2, with unresolved D. Germline CDR1 SGHRS, CDR2 YFSETQ. CDR3 length: 14 amino acids. V was trimmed by 4 bases and J by 2 bases, leaving 12 bases between them. The CDR3 region has the DNA TGCGCCAGCAGCACGACCTCTGGGAACTATGGCTACACCTTC. Its translation: CASSTTSGNYGYTF.

V usage is TRBV7-2 and J usage is TRBJ2-5; 10 nucleotides align to TRBD2. Germline V gives CDR1 SGHTA, CDR2 FQGNSA. Unmatched junction bases numbered 7, after V lost 5 bases and J lost 1 base. The CDR3 consists of 16 residues. The CDR3 DNA reads as TGTGCCAGCAGCCCGGGACTAGCGAGACTCCAAGAGACCCAGTACTTC. This codes for CASSPGLARLQETQYF. The full variable domain, in which reference TRBV7-2 and TRBJ2-5 provide the parts outside the CDR3, is GAGVSQSPSNKVTEKGKDVELRCDPISGHTALYWYRQSLGQGLEFLIYFQGNSAPDKSGLPSDRFSAERTGGSVSTLTIQRTQQEDSAVYLCASSPGLARLQETQYFGPGTRLLVL.

This clonotype was detected ten times or more. V gene TRBV20-1 combines with J gene TRBJ1-6; D is ambiguous. Germline CDR1 is DFQATT and CDR2 is SNEGSKA (reference sequence). The CDR3 contains 13 residues. Trimming left V 6 bases short and J 8 bases short, with 14 bases between. For the CDR3, the DNA is TGCAGTGCCCCTGTCGGCCAGGATTCACCCCTCCACTTT. Translation gives CSAPVGQDSPLHF.

This clonotype has only a few counts. This sequence joins TRBV12-3 or TRBV12-4 and TRBJ2-3; 11 bases fit TRBD2. With V trimmed by 3 bases and J by 8 bases, 4 bases remained unmatched. The CDR3 covers 14 residues. CDR3 DNA sequence: TGTGCCAGCAGTTTGCTAGCGGGAGGTGTTACGCAGTATTTT. Its translation is CASSLLAGGVTQYF.

This clonotype has a count of ten or more. The chain recombines TRBV13 with TRBJ1-2; D may be TRBD1 (5 bases). CDR3 length equals 15 residues. CDR1 and CDR2 (germline): PRHDT, FYEKMQ (reference sequence). V was clipped by 5 bases and J by 4 bases, with 17 bases between them. The CDR3 sequence is CASSPPDRQIYGYTF. CDR3 sequence (DNA): TGTGCCAGCAGCCCGCCGGATAGACAGATCTATGGCTACACCTTC.

In this sample, this clonotype turned up a few times. This sequence joins TRBV28 and TRBJ2-7; 10 nucleotides line up with TRBD1. This CDR3 contains 13 residues. The V and J ends lost 8 bases and 3 bases, in that order; junction bases with no gene match: 4. From germline, CDR1 is MDHEN and CDR2 SYDVKM. CDR3 residues: CASGGQGVYEQYF. CDR3 nucleotide sequence: TGTGCCAGCGGCGGACAGGGGGTCTACGAGCAGTACTTC.

This clonotype turned up a few times. The chain couples TRBV20-1 to TRBJ2-3, with TRBD2 matching over 10 bases. V was pared by 5 bases and J by 2 bases, with 7 bases of the junction left unmatched. Germline V gene lookup returns CDR1 DFQATT and CDR2 SNEGSKA (reference sequence). The CDR3 loop spans 15 amino acids. CDR3 in DNA: TGCAGTGCTCGACTAGCGGGCGCGAACACAGATACGCAGTATTTT. This sequence encodes CSARLAGANTDTQYF.

This clonotype was detected a few times. The CDR3 protein is CASSLGGQNTEAFF. In nucleotides, the CDR3 is TGTGCCAGCAGCTTGGGGGGACAGAACACTGAAGCTTTCTTT. J is TRBJ1-1 and V is TRBV5-4, with D possibly TRBD1 on 6 matching bases. V was trimmed by 0 bases and J by 1 base, leaving 7 bases between them. The CDR3 totals 14 residues. CDR1 SGHNT and CDR2 YYREEE come from the germline V gene (reference sequence).

J is TRBJ1-1 and V is TRBV6-5, with TRBD1 identical over 11 bases. Looked up from germline, CDR1 is MNHEY and CDR2 is SVGAGI. J was trimmed by 8 bases and V by 4 bases; bases with no gene match: 3. CDR3 length equals 13 residues. Here the CDR3 reads CASSSGQGVEAFF. CDR3 nucleotides: TGTGCCAGCAGTTCGGGACAGGGGGTCGAAGCTTTCTTT.

The table lists this clonotype with a few counts. The V gene is TRBV18, the J gene TRBJ1-4; D is undetermined. Germline V lookup: CDR1 KGHSH, CDR2 LQKENI. This CDR3 is built from 15 residues. V was clipped by 2 bases and J by 8 bases, with 15 bases between them. CDR3 sequence (DNA): TGTGCCAGCTCACCAAACACCCACTGGGAGGAAAAACTGTTTTTT. Translated: CASSPNTHWEEKLFF. Based on the CDR3 plus reference TRBV18 and TRBJ1-4, the full variable domain is NAGVMQNPRHLVRRRGQEARLRCSPMKGHSHVYWYRQLPEEGLKFMVYLQKENIIDESGMPKERFSAEFPKEGPSILRIQQVVRGDSAAYFCASSPNTHWEEKLFFGSGTQLSVL.

This clonotype showed up just a few times. The rearrangement uses TRBV18 and TRBJ2-4, with 9 bases identical to TRBD1. Germline-derived CDR1 and CDR2 are KGHSH and LQKENI. The CDR3 covers 15 residues. Losses at the gene ends were 0 bases for V and 5 bases for J; bases not matched to a gene: 2. The DNA for the CDR3 is TGTGCCAGCTCACCACCCTGGACAGGGGAAAACATTCAGTACTTC. As protein: CASSPPWTGENIQYF.

This clonotype came up a few times. The chain carries TRBV20-1 and TRBJ2-1; D unclear. The germline V gene encodes CDR1 DFQATT and CDR2 SNEGSKA (reference sequence). Trimming stripped 7 bases from V and 7 bases from J, with 11 bases between. This CDR3 spans 11 amino acids. The CDR3 here is CSVQTDNEQFF. CDR3 bases: TGCAGTGTTCAGACGGATAATGAGCAGTTCTTC.

The chain uses TRBV7-2 and TRBJ1-2; a possible D gene is TRBD1 (5 bases). V shed 5 bases and J shed 5 bases, with 15 bases lying between them. The CDR3 has 14 amino acids. Germline CDR1 reads SGHTA; CDR2 reads FQGNSA. The CDR3 bases are TGTGCCAGCAGCGCCGGGGGAGCTGGTTATGGCTACACCTTC. As protein: CASSAGGAGYGYTF.

The V gene is TRBV7-9, the J gene TRBJ2-3; D remains ambiguous. Germline CDR1 is SEHNR and CDR2 is FQNEAQ (reference sequence). The CDR3 spans 15 residues. V was cut by 7 bases and J by 2 bases, with 16 bases left in between. DNA of the CDR3: TGTGCCAGCAACCCGATAGAGGTTCCCACAGATACGCAGTATTTT. Protein sequence: CASNPIEVPTDTQYF.

J is TRBJ2-1 and V is TRBV19; D call uncertain. The CDR3 totals 12 residues. Looked up from germline, CDR1 is LNHDA and CDR2 is SQIVND (reference sequence). Trimming took off 5 bases at V and 9 bases at J, with 11 bases between the two ends. For the CDR3, the DNA is TGTGCCAGTAGTGTAGGGTCAGCTGAGCAGTTCTTC. Translation: CASSVGSAEQFF.

This clonotype was seen ten or more times. The chain uses TRBV12-3 or TRBV12-4 and TRBJ2-1, with 12 nucleotides matching TRBD2. The CDR3 runs to 14 residues. The V gene end was trimmed by 4 bases and the J gene end by 7 bases; junction bases not matched to a gene: 2. This CDR3 reads CASSSTSGRNEQFF. In DNA, the CDR3 is TGTGCCAGCAGTTCGACTAGCGGGAGAAATGAGCAGTTCTTC.

The chain couples TRBV10-2 to TRBJ2-5; 7 bases fit TRBD2. Germline loops: CDR1 WSHSY, CDR2 SAAADI. Unmatched junction bases numbered 9, after V lost 7 bases and J lost 7 bases. This CDR3 has 13 amino acids. The DNA for the CDR3 is TGCGCCAGCATGGAGGGAGGGCCCGGGACCCAGTACTTC. This codes for CASMEGGPGTQYF.

This clonotype was recorded a few times. V is TRBV6-4 and J is TRBJ1-1, with TRBD1 matching 8 bases. Germline V gene lookup returns CDR1 MRHNA and CDR2 SNTAGT. CDR3 length: 15 residues. V was clipped by 7 bases and J by 0 bases; unmatched bases: 7. The CDR3 DNA is TGTGCCAGCATCGGGGCAGGGGGCGTGAACACTGAAGCTTTCTTT. Protein sequence: CASIGAGGVNTEAFF.

This chain links TRBV20-1 with TRBJ2-3, with 7 bases fitting TRBD1. CDR3 size: 17 residues. V dropped 1 base and J dropped 2; count of bases not matched to a gene: 12. Germline values: CDR1 DFQATT, CDR2 SNEGSKA (reference sequence). CDR3 DNA: TGCAGTGCTAGAGGTCGAAGTCCCGGGACAGTCACAGATACGCAGTATTTT. Its translation is CSARGRSPGTVTDTQYF.

V and J are TRBV29-1 and TRBJ2-1; 8 bases align to TRBD2. Looked up from germline, CDR1 is SQVTM and CDR2 is ANQGSEA. The junction had 7 bases not matched to a gene; V was cut back by 0 bases and J by 6 bases. This CDR3 has 15 amino acids. The CDR3 DNA reads as TGCAGCGTTGAAGATTGGGCGGGAGGATCCAATGAGCAGTTCTTC. Amino acid sequence: CSVEDWAGGSNEQFF.

This clonotype was detected only a few times. The chain joins TRBV27 to TRBJ2-5; 10 positions match TRBD2. Germline values: CDR1 MNHEY, CDR2 SMNVEV (reference sequence). J gave up 3 bases and V 5 bases, and 3 bases lay outside the gene matches. This CDR3 has 14 amino acids. CDR3 loop: CASSHTSGEETQYF. As DNA, the CDR3 is TGTGCCAGCAGTCATACTAGCGGGGAAGAGACCCAGTACTTC.

The V gene is TRBV7-6, the J gene TRBJ2-5; TRBD2 matches 13 bases. The CDR3 loop spans 16 amino acids. The V segment lost 3 bases and the J segment 5 bases; nucleotides outside the gene matches: 6. Germline loops: CDR1 SGHVS, CDR2 FNYEAQ. CDR3 DNA: TGTGCCAGCAGCTTCTTACTAGCGGGAGGGCTTGAGACCCAGTACTTC. Translated: CASSFLLAGGLETQYF.

This clonotype has only a few counts. The chain employs TRBV20-1 and TRBJ2-3; 7 nucleotides agree with TRBD1. Germline CDR1 and CDR2: DFQATT and SNEGSKA (reference sequence). This CDR3 is built from 16 residues. V was clipped by 0 bases and J by 3 bases; unmatched bases: 9. Written as DNA, the CDR3 is TGCAGTGCTAGAGATCAGGGGGAGTTTGAGACAGATACGCAGTATTTT. This gives the protein CSARDQGEFETDTQYF.

The rearrangement links TRBV5-5 to TRBJ2-5; 9 nucleotides align to TRBD1. CDR3 length equals 17 residues. Germline trimming cut 6 bases from V and 5 bases from J; bases unmatched to any gene: 17. CDR1 SGHKS and CDR2 YYEKEE come from the germline V gene (reference sequence). For the CDR3, the DNA is TGTGCCAGCACGAATACCGGGACAGGGTATTTGTCGGAGACCCAGTACTTC. It is translated as CASTNTGTGYLSETQYF.

The DNA for the CDR3 is TGCGCCAGCAGCTCCTACCCAGGGCAAGAGACCCAGTACTTC. It codes for CASSSYPGQETQYF. V and J are TRBV5-1 and TRBJ2-5, with D maybe TRBD1 (5 bases). V was clipped by 3 bases and J by 2 bases, with 11 bases between them. The germline V gene has CDR1 SGHRS and CDR2 YFSETQ. The CDR3 totals 14 residues.

V usage is TRBV3-1 and J usage is TRBJ2-4; D perhaps matches TRBD2 (7 bases). The CDR3 length is 15 residues. Germline CDR1 is LGHDT and CDR2 is YNNKEL (reference sequence). Deletions cut 1 base from V and 16 bases from J, with 23 bases between. The CDR3 DNA is TGTGCCAGCAGCCAAGTCCCTTCGGGGGGCAAAAAGGTTTACTTC. Its translation is CASSQVPSGGKKVYF.